A selection of T cell receptor beta chains follows, all from one sample in a study of blood T cell repertoires in COVID-19. Measured with immunoSEQ multiplex PCR; TCRdb has only the in-frame clones, and not every one. In the table there are approximately 240,000 clones, about 86% of which are singletons. The sample taken for sequencing was peripheral blood. The origin of the receptors is a woman aged 60 to 75 with acute or convalescent COVID-19. The CDR3 runs from the conserved cysteine through the conserved F or W.

v_call	j_call	cdr3_aa
TRBV2	TRBJ1-2	CASSGQGAAYGYTF
TRBV18	TRBJ1-4	CASSAETGGTNEKLFF
TRBV7-9	TRBJ2-1	CASSFTSPTAYNEQFF
TRBV3-1/TRBV3-2	TRBJ2-3	CASSQGRGVMQYF
TRBV4-1	TRBJ2-1	CASSQEDSYNEQFF
TRBV5-1	TRBJ2-2	CASSLGTVDGELFF
TRBV21-1	TRBJ2-3	CASSKCLAGHPIDTQYF
TRBV19	TRBJ1-2	CASRMVGGANYGYTF
TRBV20-1	TRBJ2-1	CSASGGGDNEQFF
TRBV19	TRBJ1-6	CASSADSSYNSPLHF
TRBV7-2	TRBJ2-1	CASRDRVGTINEQFF
TRBV20-1	TRBJ2-1	CSASRGGHSYNEQFF
TRBV7-3	TRBJ1-3	CASSPGQYSGNTIYF
TRBV27	TRBJ2-1	CASSFPGGPYNEQFF
TRBV25-1	TRBJ1-1	CASSVGGGTEAFF
TRBV19	TRBJ2-3	CASSTQGTRTDTQYF
TRBV6-5	TRBJ1-4	CASRGVVGEKLFF
TRBV5-1	TRBJ1-5	CASSSEGQPQHF
TRBV5-1	TRBJ1-2	CASSPEAGGYTF
TRBV5-1	TRBJ2-4	CASSLGTGENIQYF
TRBV21-1	TRBJ1-6	CASRARNSPLHF
TRBV5-1	TRBJ1-1	CASSLEAGLGNTEAFF
TRBV6-5	TRBJ1-6	CASSSGQARNSPLHF
TRBV6-5	TRBJ1-6	CASSYNRESFSPLHF
TRBV10-3	TRBJ1-2	CAISVVSGNSNYGYTF
TRBV7-2	TRBJ1-1	CASSPGTGGFFARGEAFF
TRBV7-8	TRBJ1-4	CASSPGFRVEKLFF
TRBV4-2	TRBJ1-2	CASQEGRGGYTF